This T cell receptor beta chain was sequenced in a study of blood T cell repertoires in COVID-19 (dated by TCRdb to 2018 to 2021). Regarding the study in general: Samples from collaborators originated in the United States, Italy and Spain and spanned both the acute and convalescent phases of COVID-19. The material from the prospective study consisted of cDNA or gDNA derived from T cells, B-cell-depleted T cells, or PBMCs. Deeply sampled blood TCRbeta repertoires from subjects exposed to, actively infected with, or recovered from COVID-19 were included in the dataset. A freely available public database, intended as a resource for researchers studying the immune response to SARS-CoV-2, is where the repertoires were released. Samples came from the ongoing ImmuneRACE study (first 160 participants) plus 1,254 subjects from 6 global collaborators. A de-identified subject ID, COVID-19 status, age in years and sex were almost always included in the sample metadata. Where available, HLA class I and class II types were obtained from metadata supplied by the sample provider rather than from assay-based typing.

The collaborating institutions used their own protocols to collect whole blood in K2EDTA tubes. For TCRbeta analysis, collaborators shipped samples in one of three forms: frozen whole blood, isolated PBMCs, or DNA extracted from either of those sample types. Points the paper makes about the study in general: The amount of clinical and demographic metadata varied by source and participant and was provided uncurated.

A word on this clone: This clone's antigen is unknown. Per-base qualities were not stored, and no clone one base away is much larger.

TCRbeta CDR3 regions were amplified from genomic DNA by means of the immunoSEQ Assay, a bias-controlled multiplex PCR. Turning to the authors' computational methods: Within the assay, amplification of reference gene primers was used to estimate how many nucleated cells each sample contained. To quantify the absolute abundance of each unique TCRbeta CDR3 rearrangement, sequence reads were collapsed and filtered. For each sample, productive Simpson clonality was calculated by taking the square root of Simpson's diversity index across productive rearrangements. TCRdb's version of the immuneACCESS table is confined to in-frame rearrangements and falls short of the full clone set. An unresolved V gene accounts for under half of the shortfall where checked; the remainder is of unknown origin. That table supplies the V and J calls and clone size; D and trimming were determined from the DNA. The sample includes about 110,000 clones, with 82% observed a single time. 7.9% of the sample belongs to the ten largest clones.

The sequencing sample was made of peripheral blood. The source of this sequence is a man aged 65 to 79 with acute or convalescent COVID-19.

The DNA sequence is TGTGCCAGCAGTTGGGGGAACAGGGCGGACTATGGCTACACCTTC. Its protein product is CASSWGNRADYGYTF. The chain uses TRBV6-6 and TRBJ1-2; 6 matching bases give a weak D call of TRBD1. Taken from cysteine to phenylalanine, the CDR3 has 15 residues. Only the CDR3 region is kept as DNA, spanning 45 bases read in frame from base 1. V is pared back by 4 bases and J by 3 bases, with 15 bases lying between the germline termini. For CDR1 and CDR2, the germline V gene (reference sequence) lists MNHNY and SVGAGI.